The 7 T cell receptor beta chains below were found in one sample sequenced in a study of shared clonotypes between healthy human individuals. Clones were sequenced by immunoSEQ multiplex PCR, and TCRdb holds only the in-frame ones, with some missing. Of about 730,000 clones listed, 72% are singletons. Sequencing was carried out using memory CD4+ T cells sorted from blood. As for subset: CD45RA-negative fraction. Receptor source: a woman under 40 in good health.

The chain carries TRBV15 and TRBJ2-7; 9 nucleotides match TRBD2. Trimming cost V 0 bases and J 2 bases; bases outside gene matches: 8. Germline assignment: CDR1 LNHNV and CDR2 YYDKDF (reference sequence). This CDR3 has 17 residues. The CDR3 DNA reads as TGTGCCACCAGCAGAGAGTCCTTGACTAGCGGACCCTACGAGCAGTACTTC. Amino acids: CATSRESLTSGPYEQYF.

The V and J genes are TRBV7-6 and TRBJ2-5, with 8 positions matching TRBD2. Per germline, CDR1 SGHVS and CDR2 FNYEAQ. This CDR3 is 14 amino acids long. Germline trimming cut 7 bases from V and 7 bases from J; bases unmatched to any gene: 11. CDR3 sequence reads: CASTPTGLGGTQYF. As DNA, the CDR3 is TGTGCCAGCACCCCAACGGGACTAGGAGGGACCCAGTACTTC.

A single count supports this clone. V is TRBV9 and J is TRBJ2-5, with TRBD2 matching 7 bases. Matching the DNA end better, TRBJ2-7 makes the J call doubtful. This CDR3 is built from 17 residues. Germline CDR1 SGDLS, CDR2 YYNGEE. DNA for the CDR3: TGTGCCAGCAGCGTAGGAAGCGCAAGCGGGATCGGACGCGAGCAGTACTTC. Protein product: CASSVGSASGIGREQYF.

The genes are TRBV28 and TRBJ2-5; tentatively, D is TRBD1 (6 bases). Germline CDR1 and CDR2: MDHEN and SYDVKM. V was trimmed by 3 bases and J by 4 bases, leaving 15 bases between them. The CDR3 extends over 15 amino acids. CDR3 loop: CASSFPGTRRETQYF. Here the CDR3 DNA reads TGTGCCAGCAGTTTCCCAGGGACACGACGAGAGACCCAGTACTTC.

The genes are TRBV5-1 and TRBJ1-2; D is ambiguous. With 1 base removed from V and 2 bases from J, the gap between germline ends came to 12 bases. There are 15 residues in the CDR3. Per the germline V gene, CDR1 is SGHRS and CDR2 is YFSETQ. The CDR3 here is CASSLKSGSNYGYTF. In nucleotides, the CDR3 is TGCGCCAGCAGCTTGAAGTCGGGGTCCAACTATGGCTACACCTTC.

The chain employs TRBV27 and TRBJ2-7, with TRBD2 matching over 7 bases. The CDR3 is 14 amino acids. Germline CDR1 and CDR2: MNHEY and SMNVEV (reference sequence). V shed 5 bases and J 3 bases; nucleotides not matched to a gene: 7. The CDR3 region is CASSHSGTYYEQYF. The DNA of the CDR3 is TGTGCCAGCAGTCACAGCGGGACCTACTACGAGCAGTACTTC.

The chain is built from TRBV5-1 and TRBJ2-3, with 8 nucleotides matching TRBD1. The V and J ends lost 9 bases and 2 bases, in that order; junction bases with no gene match: 8. Germline-derived CDR1 and CDR2 are SGHRS and YFSETQ. This CDR3 comprises 14 residues. CDR3 region: CATNVQGDTDTQYF. CDR3 nucleotides: TGCGCCACCAACGTACAGGGGGACACAGATACGCAGTATTTT.